This T cell receptor (beta chain) was obtained from a study of T cells in Graves' hyperthyroidism and ophthalmopathy. There were TCR beta CDR3 regions amplified from RNA transcripts. TCR CDR3 underwent first-round RT-PCR with the HTBI primer set. TCRdb redid the calling of the multiplex PCR reads with MiXCR, one entry per CDR3 protein. The table shows 250,000 to 400,000 distinct CDR3 sequences, with roughly 13% occurring only once. This clonotype was counted at least ten times. This CDR3 spans 15 amino acids. The V end was cut by 3 bases, the J end by 0 bases, with 12 bases between. CDR1 is MDHEN and CDR2 is SYDVKM in the germline V gene.

The material sequenced was blood. The clonotype comes from a woman aged 40 to 49 with Graves' ophthalmopathy. This chain joins TRBV28 and TRBJ2-7; D may be TRBD2 (6 bases). CDR3 sequence (DNA): TGTGCCAGCAGTTTTAGGGGCGGGGTCTCCTACGAGCAGTACTTC. Translated, it gives CASSFRGGVSYEQYF.